This passage covers 23 T cell receptor beta chains from one sample sequenced in a study of a mutant IDH1 vaccine in newly diagnosed glioma. Regarding time point: week 35, safety follow-up. It was 300 ug of mutant IDH1 20-mer peptide that made up each vaccine dose, given with topical imiquimod. The table came from immunoSEQ multiplex PCR; TCRdb's copy has only in-frame clones and leaves some out. There are about 64,000 clones in the sample; 74% occur only once, and around 4.5% lies in the top ten. These receptors lack a known antigen. The sample in question was PBMCs, obtained from a glioma patient whose treatment included an IDH1 peptide vaccine. Receptors were obtained from a man aged 45-65 years with glioma.

This chain uses TRBV5-6 with TRBJ2-5; the D gene is possibly TRBD2 (5 bases). The CDR3 totals 14 residues. Per germline, CDR1 SGHDT and CDR2 YYEEEE. The V and J ends lost 4 bases and 5 bases respectively, with 15 bases between them. The CDR3 coding sequence is TGTGCCAGCAGCCAGACAAGGACGGGGGAGACCCAGTACTTC. Translating gives CASSQTRTGETQYF.

The V call is TRBV5-1, the J call TRBJ1-1; the D is unclear. CDR1 is SGHRS and CDR2 is YFSETQ in the germline V gene. V shed 0 bases and J shed 2 bases, with 11 bases lying between them. CDR3 length equals 15 residues. CDR3 coding DNA: TGCGCCAGCAGCTTGGTGGGGAGCTCCAACACTGAAGCTTTCTTT. Its protein is CASSLVGSSNTEAFF.

This clone was picked up one time. This rearrangement joins TRBV7-2 to TRBJ1-1; 7 bases agree with TRBD1. Germline CDR1 SGHTA, CDR2 FQGNSA. The CDR3 spans 14 residues. With 6 bases clipped from V and 1 base from J, the junction kept 5 bases outside the gene matches. The CDR3 bases are TGTGCCAGCAGAGGGGGACAGAGGAACACTGAAGCTTTCTTT. Protein sequence: CASRGGQRNTEAFF. Combining the CDR3 with reference TRBV7-2 and TRBJ1-1 gives the whole variable domain GAGVSQSPSNKVTEKGKDVELRCDPISGHTALYWYRQSLGQGLEFLIYFQGNSAPDKSGLPSDRFSAERTGGSVSTLTIQRTQQEDSAVYLCASRGGQRNTEAFFGQGTRLTVV.

V gene TRBV27 combines with J gene TRBJ2-3; D unclear. CDR1 is MNHEY and CDR2 is SMNVEV in the germline V gene (reference sequence). V was trimmed by 2 bases and J by 4 bases, leaving 4 bases between them. The CDR3 runs to 12 residues. CDR3 nucleotide sequence: TGTGCCAGCAGTTTAACCCCAGATACGCAGTATTTT. Its translation is CASSLTPDTQYF.

This rearrangement joins TRBV19 to TRBJ1-5; TRBD1 aligns across 8 bases. This CDR3 region has 13 residues. V lost 6 bases, J lost 7 bases, and 5 bases stayed unmatched. Germline CDR1 is LNHDA and CDR2 is SQIVND (reference sequence). CDR3 DNA: TGTGCCAGTAGGGAACAGGGGGGCCAGCCCCAGCATTTT. Translation: CASREQGGQPQHF.

The J gene is TRBJ2-5, the V gene TRBV11-3; 15 nucleotides align to TRBD2. V shed 5 bases, J shed 1 base, and the junction held 8 bases outside the gene matches. The CDR3 is made up of 18 amino acids. Germline CDR1 is SGHNT and CDR2 is YENEEA. The CDR3 DNA follows: TGTGCCAGCAGCCCCAAGGGGGGACTAGCGGGGGGCCAAGAGACCCAGTACTTC. Encoded protein: CASSPKGGLAGGQETQYF. The variable domain in full, completed from reference TRBV11-3 and TRBJ2-5, reads EAGVVQSPRYKIIEKKQPVAFWCNPISGHNTLYWYLQNLGQGPELLIRYENEEAVDDSQLPKDRFSAERLKGVDSTLKIQPAELGDSAVYLCASSPKGGLAGGQETQYFGPGTRLLVL.

This clone came up once. The DNA of the CDR3 is TGTGCCAGCTCCTCGTCGGCCAGGGACTCTGGAAACACCATATATTTT. It yields the protein CASSSSARDSGNTIYF. This rearrangement joins TRBV9 to TRBJ1-3, with a weak D call TRBD1 (5 bases). This CDR3 has 16 residues. Trimming removed 7 bases from V and 0 bases from J, with 17 bases in between. Germline-derived CDR1 and CDR2 are SGDLS and YYNGEE.

The genes are TRBV20-1 and TRBJ1-1; D call uncertain. The CDR3 is 11 residues long. Germline lookup yields CDR1 DFQATT and CDR2 SNEGSKA (reference sequence). This CDR3 is CRPLRDTEAFF. Here the CDR3 DNA reads TGCAGGCCCCTCCGGGACACTGAAGCTTTCTTT.

The chain joins TRBV10-1 to TRBJ1-1, with D unclear. Germline V gene lookup returns CDR1 WNHNN and CDR2 SYGVQD (reference sequence). The CDR3 has 13 amino acids. The ends were cut back, 6 bases at V and 0 bases at J, with 8 bases in the middle. CDR3 region: CASRQTMNTEAFF. The CDR3 DNA sequence: TGCGCCAGCAGGCAGACAATGAACACTGAAGCTTTCTTT.

This chain connects TRBV2 to TRBJ1-3; D remains unclear. CDR1 and CDR2 (germline): SNHLY, FYNNEI. The length of the CDR3 is 15 residues. With 6 bases removed from V and 0 bases from J, the gap between germline ends came to 12 bases. Here the CDR3 DNA reads TGTGCCAGCAGCCTCGACACGAGCTCTGGAAACACCATATATTTT. Translation gives CASSLDTSSGNTIYF. Full variable domain (missing parts from reference TRBV2 and TRBJ1-3): EPEVTQTPSHQVTQMGQEVILRCVPISNHLYFYWYRQILGQKVEFLVSFYNNEISEKSEIFDDQFSVERPDGSNFTLKIRSTKLEDSAMYFCASSLDTSSGNTIYFGEGSWLTVV.

The chain uses TRBV5-1 and TRBJ1-5, with 8 bases aligning to TRBD1. V lost 0 bases, J lost 3 bases, and 2 bases stayed unmatched. CDR3 length: 15 residues. Germline CDR1 reads SGHRS; CDR2 reads YFSETQ. This CDR3 is CASSLGTGINQPQHF. The CDR3 DNA follows: TGCGCCAGCAGCTTGGGGACAGGGATCAATCAGCCCCAGCATTTT.

This clone was counted once. The rearrangement uses TRBV28 and TRBJ1-1; 7 bases are a match to TRBD1. Trimming cost V 3 bases and J 4 bases; bases outside gene matches: 5. There are 14 residues in the CDR3. Germline V gene lookup returns CDR1 MDHEN and CDR2 SYDVKM. As DNA, the CDR3 is TGTGCCAGCAGTTTTCCGACAGGGACCACTGAAGCTTTCTTT. This sequence encodes CASSFPTGTTEAFF.

The gene calls are TRBV6-7 and TRBJ2-7; D is ambiguous. TRBV6-7 counts as an open reading frame of uncertain function. CDR3 length: 15 amino acids. The V end lost 5 bases, the J end lost 4 bases, and 18 bases lay between the germline ends. DNA of the CDR3: TGTGCCAGCAGTCCTCCGGGCCCGAACGAATACGAGCAGTACTTC. It encodes CASSPPGPNEYEQYF.

The chain couples TRBV7-8 to TRBJ1-4; D remains unclear. Trimming stripped 5 bases from V and 3 bases from J, with 13 bases between. The germline CDR1 and CDR2 sequences are SGHVS and FQNEAQ. CDR3 length: 15 amino acids. CDR3 sequence reads: CASSARAIANEKLFF. In DNA, the CDR3 is TGTGCCAGCAGCGCGAGGGCGATAGCTAATGAAAAACTGTTTTTT.

J is TRBJ2-1 and V is TRBV29-1; D not resolved. There are 13 residues in the CDR3. Germline values: CDR1 SQVTM, CDR2 ANQGSEA. V lost 7 bases, J lost 0 bases, and 10 bases lay in between. CDR3 sequence (DNA): TGCAGCGGCGCTGTCAGCTCCTACAATGAGCAGTTCTTC. The encoded protein is CSGAVSSYNEQFF.

The genes are TRBV5-1 and TRBJ1-5; tentative D call: TRBD1 (6 bases). V shed 5 bases and J shed 2 bases, with 17 bases lying between them. Germline CDR1 reads SGHRS; CDR2 reads YFSETQ. This CDR3 has 16 residues. CDR3 amino acids: CASRVGAGEGNQPQHF. As DNA, the CDR3 is TGCGCCAGCAGGGTGGGGGCAGGGGAAGGCAATCAGCCCCAGCATTTT.

The chain couples TRBV4-1 to TRBJ1-1, with D uncertain. CDR1 MGHRA and CDR2 YSYEKL come from the germline V gene. The length of the CDR3 is 12 residues. Trimming pared 1 base from V and 7 bases from J, leaving 7 bases between. This chain's CDR3 is CASSQGENEAFF. The CDR3 coding sequence is TGCGCCAGCAGCCAAGGGGAGAATGAAGCTTTCTTT.

The V and J genes are TRBV7-8 and TRBJ1-2; D ambiguous. With 1 base removed from V and 2 bases from J, the gap between germline ends came to 11 bases. The CDR3 totals 15 residues. CDR1 SGHVS and CDR2 FQNEAQ come from the germline V gene. This CDR3 is CASSLDRDTNYGYTF. The CDR3 coding sequence is TGTGCCAGCAGCTTAGATCGCGACACGAACTATGGCTACACCTTC.

The rearrangement links TRBV19 to TRBJ1-2; possible D gene TRBD1, 5 bases. This CDR3 comprises 14 residues. The V end lost 5 bases, the J end lost 4 bases, and 14 bases lay between the germline ends. CDR1 and CDR2 from the germline V gene are LNHDA and SQIVND (reference sequence). CDR3 sequence: CASSPDSDSYGYTF. CDR3 DNA: TGTGCCAGTAGTCCTGACTCCGACAGCTATGGCTACACCTTC. Using reference TRBV19 and TRBJ1-2 for the parts outside the CDR3, the full variable domain is DGGITQSPKYLFRKEGQNVTLSCEQNLNHDAMYWYRQDPGQGLRLIYYSQIVNDFQKGDIAEGYSVSREKKESFPLTVTSAQKNPTAFYLCASSPDSDSYGYTFGSGTRLTVV.

V usage is TRBV6-5 and J usage is TRBJ1-4; tentatively, D is TRBD1 (5 bases). The CDR3 sequence is 16 residues long. Germline V gives CDR1 MNHEY, CDR2 SVGAGI. The V gene lost 2 bases and the J gene lost 0 bases, with 10 bases spanning the gap. The CDR3 region is CASSYRGGATNEKLFF. Written as DNA, the CDR3 is TGTGCCAGCAGTTACAGGGGAGGGGCAACTAATGAAAAACTGTTTTTT.

The chain has TRBV27 and TRBJ1-2; tentatively, D is TRBD1 (5 bases). Germline CDR1 and CDR2: MNHEY and SMNVEV (reference sequence). With 5 bases removed from V and 4 bases from J, the gap between germline ends came to 14 bases. This CDR3 has 14 residues. In nucleotides, the CDR3 is TGTGCCAGCAGTCTCAGGGCAATAGGCTATGGCTACACCTTC. It yields the protein CASSLRAIGYGYTF.

The rearrangement links TRBV9 to TRBJ1-2, with TRBD1 as a possible D gene (6 bases). CDR1 is SGDLS, CDR2 YYNGEE, per germline. This CDR3 is built from 15 residues. V lost 4 bases and J 5 bases, leaving 18 bases between the germline ends. CDR3: CASSPRDIPSYGYTF. In DNA form, the CDR3 reads TGTGCCAGCAGCCCCCGGGACATACCTTCTTATGGCTACACCTTC.

The V call is TRBV5-6, the J call TRBJ2-5; 8 bases map to TRBD2. This CDR3 has 16 residues. V lost 1 base and J lost 2; bases outside the gene matches: 7. Looked up from germline, CDR1 is SGHDT and CDR2 is YYEEEE. The CDR3 bases are TGTGCCAGCAGCTTGAGCGGGGGACGCCGGCAAGAGACCCAGTACTTC. This codes for CASSLSGGRRQETQYF.